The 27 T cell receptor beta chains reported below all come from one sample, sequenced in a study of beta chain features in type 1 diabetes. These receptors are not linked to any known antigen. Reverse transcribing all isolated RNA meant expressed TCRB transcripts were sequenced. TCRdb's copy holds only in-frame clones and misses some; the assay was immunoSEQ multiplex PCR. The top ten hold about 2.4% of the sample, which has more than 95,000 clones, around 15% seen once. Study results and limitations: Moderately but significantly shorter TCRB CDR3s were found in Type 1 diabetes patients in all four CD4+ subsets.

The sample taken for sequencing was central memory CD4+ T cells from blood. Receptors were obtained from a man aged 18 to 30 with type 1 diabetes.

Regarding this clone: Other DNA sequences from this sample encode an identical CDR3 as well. The CDR3 nucleotides are TGTGCCAGCAGCTTGTTAGCGGGGCAAGAGACCCAGTACTTC. Translating gives CASSLLAGQETQYF. The chain combines TRBV7-2 with TRBJ2-5; 8 bases match TRBD2. Looked up from germline, CDR1 is SGHTA and CDR2 is FQGNSA. V dropped 3 bases and J dropped 2; count of bases not matched to a gene: 2. The CDR3 contains 14 residues.

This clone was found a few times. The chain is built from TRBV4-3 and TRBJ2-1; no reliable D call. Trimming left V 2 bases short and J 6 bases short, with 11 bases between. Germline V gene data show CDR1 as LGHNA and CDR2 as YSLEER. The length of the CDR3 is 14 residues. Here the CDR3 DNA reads TGCGCCAGCAGCCAACCTGACAAATCCAATGAGCAGTTCTTC. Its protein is CASSQPDKSNEQFF.

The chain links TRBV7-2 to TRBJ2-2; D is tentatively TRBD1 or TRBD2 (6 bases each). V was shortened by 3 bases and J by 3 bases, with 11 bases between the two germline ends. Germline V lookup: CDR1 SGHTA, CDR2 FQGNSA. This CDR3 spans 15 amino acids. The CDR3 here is CASSFRGLYTGELFF. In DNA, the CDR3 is TGTGCCAGCAGCTTTCGGGGGCTCTACACCGGGGAGCTGTTTTTT.

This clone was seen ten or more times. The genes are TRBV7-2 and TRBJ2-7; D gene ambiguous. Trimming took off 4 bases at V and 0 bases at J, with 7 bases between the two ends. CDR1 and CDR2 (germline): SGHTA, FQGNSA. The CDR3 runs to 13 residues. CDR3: CASSSQSSYEQYF. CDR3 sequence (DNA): TGTGCCAGCAGCTCCCAGAGCTCCTACGAGCAGTACTTC. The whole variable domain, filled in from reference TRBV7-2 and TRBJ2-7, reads GAGVSQSPSNKVTEKGKDVELRCDPISGHTALYWYRQSLGQGLEFLIYFQGNSAPDKSGLPSDRFSAERTGGSVSTLTIQRTQQEDSAVYLCASSSQSSYEQYFGPGTRLTVT.

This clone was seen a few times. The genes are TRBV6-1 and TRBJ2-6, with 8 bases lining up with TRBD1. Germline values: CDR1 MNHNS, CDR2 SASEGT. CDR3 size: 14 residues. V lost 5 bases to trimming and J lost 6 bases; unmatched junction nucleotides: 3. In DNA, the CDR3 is TGTGCCAGCAGTCAACAGGGGGTGGCCAACGTCCTGACTTTC. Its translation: CASSQQGVANVLTF.

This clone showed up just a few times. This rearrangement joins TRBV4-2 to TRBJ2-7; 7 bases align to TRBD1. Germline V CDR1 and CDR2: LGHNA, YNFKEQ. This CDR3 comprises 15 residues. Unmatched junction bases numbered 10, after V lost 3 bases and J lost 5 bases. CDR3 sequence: CASSQYRGSEDEQYF. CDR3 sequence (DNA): TGTGCCAGCAGCCAGTACAGGGGTTCTGAGGACGAGCAGTACTTC.

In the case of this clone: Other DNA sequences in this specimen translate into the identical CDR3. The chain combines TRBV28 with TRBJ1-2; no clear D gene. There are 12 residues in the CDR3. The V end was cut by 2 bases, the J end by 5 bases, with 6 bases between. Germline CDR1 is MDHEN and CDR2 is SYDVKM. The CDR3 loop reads CASSLRLYGYTF. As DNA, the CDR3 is TGTGCCAGCAGTTTACGTCTATATGGCTACACCTTC.

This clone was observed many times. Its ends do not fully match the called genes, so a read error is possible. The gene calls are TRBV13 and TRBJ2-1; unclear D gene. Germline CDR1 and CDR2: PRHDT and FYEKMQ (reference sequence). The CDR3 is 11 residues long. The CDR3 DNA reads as TGTGCCAGCAGCCTAGGGAATGAGCAGTTCTTC. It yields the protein CASSLGNEQFF.

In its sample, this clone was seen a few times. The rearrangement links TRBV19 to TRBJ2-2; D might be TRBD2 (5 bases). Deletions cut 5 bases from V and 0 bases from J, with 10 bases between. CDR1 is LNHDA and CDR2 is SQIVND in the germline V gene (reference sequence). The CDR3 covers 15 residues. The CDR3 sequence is CASSPRAANTGELFF. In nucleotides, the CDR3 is TGTGCCAGTAGTCCGAGGGCCGCGAACACCGGGGAGCTGTTTTTT. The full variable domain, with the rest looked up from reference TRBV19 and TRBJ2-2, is DGGITQSPKYLFRKEGQNVTLSCEQNLNHDAMYWYRQDPGQGLRLIYYSQIVNDFQKGDIAEGYSVSREKKESFPLTVTSAQKNPTAFYLCASSPRAANTGELFFGEGSRLTVL.

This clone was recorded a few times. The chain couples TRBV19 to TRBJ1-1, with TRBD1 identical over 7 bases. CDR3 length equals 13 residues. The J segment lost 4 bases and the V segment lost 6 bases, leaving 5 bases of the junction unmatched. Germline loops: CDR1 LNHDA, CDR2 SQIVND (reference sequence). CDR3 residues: CASSDRQGTEAFF. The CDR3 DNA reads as TGTGCCAGTAGCGACCGACAGGGCACTGAAGCTTTCTTT.

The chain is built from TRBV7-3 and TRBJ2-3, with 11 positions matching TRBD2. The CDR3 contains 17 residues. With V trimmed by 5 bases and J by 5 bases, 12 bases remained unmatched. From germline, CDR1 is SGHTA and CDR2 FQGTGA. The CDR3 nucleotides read TGTGCCAGCAGCCCCCTGACTAGCGGGGCAAGTCGAGATACGCAGTATTTT. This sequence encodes CASSPLTSGASRDTQYF. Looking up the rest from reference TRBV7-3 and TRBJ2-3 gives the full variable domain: GAGVSQTPSNKVTEKGKYVELRCDPISGHTALYWYRQSLGQGPEFLIYFQGTGAADDSGLPNDRFFAVRPEGSVSTLKIQRTERGDSAVYLCASSPLTSGASRDTQYFGPGTRLTVL.

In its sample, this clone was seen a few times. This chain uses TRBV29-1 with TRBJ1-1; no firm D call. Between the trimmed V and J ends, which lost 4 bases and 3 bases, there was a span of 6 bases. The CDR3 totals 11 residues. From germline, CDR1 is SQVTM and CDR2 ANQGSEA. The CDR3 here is CSVGRDTEAFF. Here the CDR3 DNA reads TGCAGCGTTGGGCGGGACACTGAAGCTTTCTTT.

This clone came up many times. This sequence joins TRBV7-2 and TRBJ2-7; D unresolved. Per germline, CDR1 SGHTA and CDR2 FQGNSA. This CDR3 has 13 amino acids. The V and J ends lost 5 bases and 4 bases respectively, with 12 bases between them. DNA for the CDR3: TGTGCCAGCAGCCCCTGGCGGATGTACGAGCAGTACTTC. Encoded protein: CASSPWRMYEQYF.

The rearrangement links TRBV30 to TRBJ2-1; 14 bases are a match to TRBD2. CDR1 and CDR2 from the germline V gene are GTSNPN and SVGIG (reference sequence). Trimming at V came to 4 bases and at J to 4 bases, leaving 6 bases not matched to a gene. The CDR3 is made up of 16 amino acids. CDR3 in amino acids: CAWTSGTSGSYNEQFF. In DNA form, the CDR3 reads TGTGCCTGGACCTCCGGGACTAGCGGGAGTTACAATGAGCAGTTCTTC.

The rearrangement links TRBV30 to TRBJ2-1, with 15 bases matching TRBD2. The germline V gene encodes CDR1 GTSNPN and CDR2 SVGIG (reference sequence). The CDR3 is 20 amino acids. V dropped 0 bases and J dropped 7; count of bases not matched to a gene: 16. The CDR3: CAWSVNFGTSGRLIVNEQFF. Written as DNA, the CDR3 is TGTGCCTGGAGTGTAAACTTCGGGACTAGCGGGAGGTTAATAGTGAATGAGCAGTTCTTC. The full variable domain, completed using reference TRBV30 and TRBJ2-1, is SQTIHQWPATLVQPVGSPLSLECTVEGTSNPNLYWYRQAAGRGLQLLFYSVGIGQISSEVPQNLSASRPQDRQFILSSKKLLLSDSGFYLCAWSVNFGTSGRLIVNEQFFGPGTRLTVL.

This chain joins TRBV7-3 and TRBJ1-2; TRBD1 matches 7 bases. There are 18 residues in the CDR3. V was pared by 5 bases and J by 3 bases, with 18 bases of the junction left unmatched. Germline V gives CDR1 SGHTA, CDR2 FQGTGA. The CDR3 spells CASSDNDRDKFVYYGYTF. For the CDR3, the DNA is TGTGCCAGCAGCGACAATGACAGGGACAAATTTGTGTACTATGGCTACACCTTC.

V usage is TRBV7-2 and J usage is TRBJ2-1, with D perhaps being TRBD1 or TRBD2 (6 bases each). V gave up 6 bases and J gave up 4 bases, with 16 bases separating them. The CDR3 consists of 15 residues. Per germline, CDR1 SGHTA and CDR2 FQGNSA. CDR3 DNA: TGTGCCAGCAGTTTACTAGGGGGGACGTACAATGAGCAGTTCTTC. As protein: CASSLLGGTYNEQFF.

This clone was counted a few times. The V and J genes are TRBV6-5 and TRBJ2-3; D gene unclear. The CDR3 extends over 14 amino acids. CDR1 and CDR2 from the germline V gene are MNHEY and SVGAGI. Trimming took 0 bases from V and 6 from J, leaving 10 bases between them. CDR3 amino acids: CASSYSKGLDTQYF. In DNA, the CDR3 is TGTGCCAGCAGTTACTCGAAGGGATTGGATACGCAGTATTTT.

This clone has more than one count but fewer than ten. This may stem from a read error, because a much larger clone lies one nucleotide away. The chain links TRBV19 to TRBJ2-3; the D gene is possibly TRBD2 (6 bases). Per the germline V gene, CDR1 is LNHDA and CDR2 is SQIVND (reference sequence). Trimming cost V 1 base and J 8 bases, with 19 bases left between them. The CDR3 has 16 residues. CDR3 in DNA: TGTGCCAGTAGTATAGGGACTATTGTGACGGGCGGTACGCAGTATTTT. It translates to CASSIGTIVTGGTQYF.

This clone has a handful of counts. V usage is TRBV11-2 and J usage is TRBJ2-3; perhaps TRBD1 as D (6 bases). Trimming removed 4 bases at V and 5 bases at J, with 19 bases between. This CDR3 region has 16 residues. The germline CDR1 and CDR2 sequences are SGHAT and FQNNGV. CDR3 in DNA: TGTGCCAGCAGCTCCATCAAGAGGACAGATGGAGATACGCAGTATTTT. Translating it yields CASSSIKRTDGDTQYF.

The CDR3, as DNA: TGTGCCAGCAGCCCTTCGGGAGCCCGACCCAATGAGCAGTTCTTC. Its translation: CASSPSGARPNEQFF. The V call is TRBV7-2, the J call TRBJ2-1; possible D gene TRBD2, 6 bases. The CDR3 has 15 amino acids. Germline V gives CDR1 SGHTA, CDR2 FQGNSA. The V and J ends lost 5 bases and 6 bases respectively, with 17 bases between them.

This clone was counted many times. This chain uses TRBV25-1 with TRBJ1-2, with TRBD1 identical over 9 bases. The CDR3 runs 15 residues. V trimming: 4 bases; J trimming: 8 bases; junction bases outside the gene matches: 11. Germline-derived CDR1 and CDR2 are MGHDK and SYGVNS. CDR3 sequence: CASSAPGTGPIGYTF. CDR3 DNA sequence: TGTGCCAGCAGTGCGCCTGGGACAGGGCCGATAGGCTACACCTTC.

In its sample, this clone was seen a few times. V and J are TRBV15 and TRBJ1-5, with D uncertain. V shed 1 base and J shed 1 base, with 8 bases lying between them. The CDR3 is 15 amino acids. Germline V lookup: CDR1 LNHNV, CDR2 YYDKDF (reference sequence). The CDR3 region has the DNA TGTGCCACCAGCAGAGTGGGCTTAAGCAATCAGCCCCAGCATTTT. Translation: CATSRVGLSNQPQHF.

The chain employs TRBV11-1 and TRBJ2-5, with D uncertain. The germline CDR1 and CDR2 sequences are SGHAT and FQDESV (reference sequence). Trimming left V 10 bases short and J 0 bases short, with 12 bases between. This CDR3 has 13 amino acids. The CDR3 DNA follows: TGTGCCACCAGAGAAGGAAACCAAGAGACCCAGTACTTC. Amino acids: CATREGNQETQYF.

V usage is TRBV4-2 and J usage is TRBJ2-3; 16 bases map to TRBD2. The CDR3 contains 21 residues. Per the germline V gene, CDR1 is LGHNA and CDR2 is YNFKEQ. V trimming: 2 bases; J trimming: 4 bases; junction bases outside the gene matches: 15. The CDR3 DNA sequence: TGTGCCAGCAGCCAAACCGGGACTAGCGGGGGGGCCTTGAACGTCCCAGATACGCAGTATTTT. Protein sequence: CASSQTGTSGGALNVPDTQYF.

CDR3 protein: CASSLAPYETQYF. The CDR3, as DNA: TGTGCCAGCAGCTTAGCGCCATACGAGACCCAGTACTTC. The rearrangement links TRBV7-2 to TRBJ2-5, with D uncertain. This CDR3 contains 13 residues. The V gene's germline CDR1 is SGHTA and CDR2 FQGNSA. V was trimmed by 0 bases and J by 5 bases, leaving 7 bases between them.

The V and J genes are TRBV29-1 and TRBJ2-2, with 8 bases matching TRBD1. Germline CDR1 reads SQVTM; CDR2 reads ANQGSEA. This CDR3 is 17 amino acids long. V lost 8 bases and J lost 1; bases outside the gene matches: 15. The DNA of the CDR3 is TGCAGCTCATTGGGGGACAGGTTTGGGGAGAACACCGGGGAGCTGTTTTTT. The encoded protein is CSSLGDRFGENTGELFF.